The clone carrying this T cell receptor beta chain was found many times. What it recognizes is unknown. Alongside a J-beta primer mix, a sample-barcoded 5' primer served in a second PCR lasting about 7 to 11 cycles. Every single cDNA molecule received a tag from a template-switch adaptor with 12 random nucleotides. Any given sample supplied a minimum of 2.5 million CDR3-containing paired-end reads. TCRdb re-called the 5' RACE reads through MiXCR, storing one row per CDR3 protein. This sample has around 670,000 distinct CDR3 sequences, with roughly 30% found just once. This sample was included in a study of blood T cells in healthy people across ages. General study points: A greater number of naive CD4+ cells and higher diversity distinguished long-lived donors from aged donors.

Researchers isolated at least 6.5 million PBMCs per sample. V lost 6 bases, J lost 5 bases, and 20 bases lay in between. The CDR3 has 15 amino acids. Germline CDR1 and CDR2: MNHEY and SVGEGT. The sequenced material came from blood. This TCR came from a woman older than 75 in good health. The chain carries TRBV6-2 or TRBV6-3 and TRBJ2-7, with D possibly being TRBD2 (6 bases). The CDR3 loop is CASRTHGGRGNEQYF. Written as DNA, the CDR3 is TGTGCCAGCAGAACACACGGGGGAAGGGGCAACGAGCAGTACTTC.